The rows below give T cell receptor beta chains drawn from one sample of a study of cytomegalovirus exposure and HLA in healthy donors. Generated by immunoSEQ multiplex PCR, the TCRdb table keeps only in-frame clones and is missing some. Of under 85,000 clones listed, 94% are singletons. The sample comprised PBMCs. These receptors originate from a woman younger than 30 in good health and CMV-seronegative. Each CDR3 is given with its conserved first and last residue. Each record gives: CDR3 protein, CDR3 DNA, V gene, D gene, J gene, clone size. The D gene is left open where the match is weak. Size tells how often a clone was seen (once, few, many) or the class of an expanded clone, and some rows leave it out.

CDR3: CASSLGGDYGYTF
DNA: TGTGCCAGCAGCTTGGGGGGAGACTATGGCTACACCTTC
V: TRBV7-9
D: -
J: TRBJ1-2
size: -

CDR3: CASSGTSGRRLPYEQYF
DNA: TGTGCCAGCAGTGGGACTAGCGGGAGACGCCTACCCTACGAGCAGTACTTC
V: TRBV2
D: TRBD2
J: TRBJ2-7
size: -

CDR3: CASTQQGSEQYF
DNA: TGTGCCAGCACGCAACAGGGAAGCGAGCAGTACTTC
V: TRBV7-9
D: -
J: TRBJ2-7
size: -

CDR3: CASSSRTSGGSGELFF
DNA: TGTGCCAGCAGCTCGCGGACTAGCGGGGGGTCCGGGGAGCTGTTTTTT
V: TRBV4-2
D: TRBD2
J: TRBJ2-2
size: -

CDR3: CASSVEWGQNTEAFF
DNA: TGTGCCAGCAGCGTAGAATGGGGACAGAACACTGAAGCTTTCTTT
V: TRBV9
D: -
J: TRBJ1-1
size: -

CDR3: CASSVSDRASDTQYF
DNA: TGTGCCAGCAGTGTGTCGGACAGGGCTTCAGATACGCAGTATTTT
V: TRBV6-1
D: TRBD1
J: TRBJ2-3
size: -

CDR3: CAVDPHERESLEQYF
DNA: TGTGCCGTCGACCCACATGAGCGGGAGTCTCTCGAGCAGTACTTC
V: TRBV6-1
D: TRBD2
J: TRBJ2-7
size: -

CDR3: CASTHSTGGEQPQHF
DNA: TGTGCCAGCACCCATTCTACAGGGGGCGAACAGCCCCAGCATTTT
V: TRBV28
D: TRBD1
J: TRBJ1-5
size: -

CDR3: CASSQDMASGSYEQYF
DNA: TGTGCCAGCAGCCAAGATATGGCTAGCGGATCCTACGAGCAGTACTTC
V: TRBV4-2
D: TRBD2
J: TRBJ2-7
size: -

CDR3: CASSRVSTDTQYF
DNA: TGTGCCAGCAGCCGCGTCAGCACAGATACGCAGTATTTT
V: TRBV14
D: -
J: TRBJ2-3
size: -

CDR3: CASSLGQAGSYEQYF
DNA: TGCGCCAGCAGCTTGGGGCAGGCGGGCTCCTACGAGCAGTACTTC
V: TRBV5-1
D: -
J: TRBJ2-7
size: -

CDR3: CASSPPGQTNYGYTF
DNA: TGTGCCAGCAGCCCCCCGGGACAGACTAACTATGGCTACACCTTC
V: TRBV7-9
D: TRBD1
J: TRBJ1-2
size: -

CDR3: CASSPSRAATSYEQYF
DNA: TGTGCCAGCAGCCCCTCGCGGGCGGCAACCTCCTACGAGCAGTACTTC
V: TRBV7-2
D: -
J: TRBJ2-7
size: -

CDR3: CASSPPKTSGRVETQYF
DNA: TGCGCCAGCAGTCCCCCCAAGACTAGCGGGAGAGTAGAGACCCAGTACTTC
V: TRBV10-2
D: TRBD2
J: TRBJ2-5
size: few

CDR3: CASSLATGGPREQFF
DNA: TGCGCCAGCAGCTTGGCCACGGGAGGGCCTAGGGAGCAGTTCTTC
V: TRBV5-1
D: TRBD2
J: TRBJ2-1
size: -

CDR3: CASSDPTGGVYEQYF
DNA: TGCGCCAGCAGTGACCCGACAGGGGGCGTATACGAGCAGTACTTC
V: TRBV10-1
D: TRBD1
J: TRBJ2-7
size: -

CDR3: CASRSRQGATAGELFF
DNA: TGTGCCAGCAGATCCCGACAGGGGGCAACGGCCGGGGAGCTGTTTTTT
V: TRBV2
D: TRBD1
J: TRBJ2-2
size: -

CDR3: CASSPRLAGGDEQFF
DNA: TGTGCCAGCAGTCCGAGACTAGCGGGGGGCGATGAGCAGTTCTTC
V: TRBV27
D: TRBD2
J: TRBJ2-1
size: -

CDR3: CASSIAVNTEAFF
DNA: TGTGCCAGTAGTATCGCAGTGAACACTGAAGCTTTCTTT
V: TRBV19
D: -
J: TRBJ1-1
size: -

CDR3: CASSTRQGDNSPLHF
DNA: TGTGCCAGCAGCACAAGACAGGGAGATAATTCACCCCTCCACTTT
V: TRBV7-2
D: TRBD1
J: TRBJ1-6
size: once

CDR3: CASSFPFAGDLETQYF
DNA: TGTGCCAGCAGCTTTCCCTTTGCGGGAGACTTAGAGACCCAGTACTTC
V: TRBV11-3
D: TRBD2
J: TRBJ2-5
size: -

CDR3: CASSDDAGTGGNEQFF
DNA: TGTGCCAGCAGTGACGACGCTGGGACAGGGGGCAATGAGCAGTTCTTC
V: TRBV6-4
D: TRBD1
J: TRBJ2-1
size: few

CDR3: CAISGQAGLYQETQYF
DNA: TGTGCCATCAGTGGGCAGGCAGGACTCTACCAAGAGACCCAGTACTTC
V: TRBV10-3
D: -
J: TRBJ2-5
size: -

CDR3: CASSVSGTEAFF
DNA: TGTGCCAGCAGCGTATCGGGCACTGAAGCTTTCTTT
V: TRBV9
D: -
J: TRBJ1-1
size: -

CDR3: CASSGDRDYSGNTIYF
DNA: TGTGCCAGCAGCGGGGACAGGGATTACTCTGGAAACACCATATATTTT
V: TRBV9
D: TRBD1
J: TRBJ1-3
size: -

CDR3: CAWSGEPSGSNHNEQFF
DNA: TGTGCCTGGAGCGGAGAGCCGAGCGGGAGTAACCACAATGAGCAGTTCTTC
V: TRBV30
D: TRBD2
J: TRBJ2-1
size: -

CDR3: CASKLGATTSSYNEQFF
DNA: TGTGCCAGCAAACTGGGAGCGACTACTAGCTCCTACAATGAGCAGTTCTTC
V: TRBV21-1
D: -
J: TRBJ2-1
size: -

CDR3: CASTVHRVSGELFF
DNA: TGTGCCAGCACTGTACACAGGGTGAGCGGGGAGCTGTTTTTT
V: TRBV6-1
D: -
J: TRBJ2-2
size: -

CDR3: CASSGPWTGVPTSYNEQFF
DNA: TGTGCCAGCAGCGGACCTTGGACAGGGGTTCCGACCTCCTACAATGAGCAGTTCTTC
V: TRBV11-2
D: TRBD1
J: TRBJ2-1
size: few